The sequence of this T cell receptor beta chain was determined in a study of OX40 agonist ivuxolimab in advanced cancers. At the level of the study: Dose-escalation cases comprised hepatocellular carcinoma, melanoma, renal cell or head and neck cancer. The dose-escalation cohort was roughly 84% male, with a mean age of 60 years, ranging about 20 to 85.

Between the trimmed V and J ends, which lost 5 bases and 1 base, there was a span of 16 bases. The germline gives CDR1 SGHRS, CDR2 YFSETQ. The CDR3 totals 16 residues. Only in-frame clones appear in the TCRdb table, and some are missing; sequencing was by immunoSEQ multiplex PCR. The repertoire holds tens of thousands of clones, with 81% as singletons. The TCR originated in an adult with an advanced solid tumor such as melanoma, head and neck, liver or kidney cancer. The J gene is TRBJ2-1, the V gene TRBV5-1; weak D call: TRBD1 (6 bases). Sequences were derived from CD4+ or CD8+ T cells sorted from blood, sampled in a trial of the OX40 agonist ivuxolimab. CDR3 DNA sequence: TGCGCCAGCAGGGAAGTCTCAGGGGCTTCCTACAATGAGCAGTTCTTC. Amino acid sequence: CASREVSGASYNEQFF.